This passage covers 24 T cell receptor beta chains from one sample sequenced in a study of OX40 agonist ivuxolimab in advanced cancers. Measured with immunoSEQ multiplex PCR; TCRdb has only the in-frame clones, and not every one. This table has tens of thousands of clones, around 83% appearing once. The sequencing here drew on CD4+ or CD8+ T cells sorted from blood, taken in a trial of the OX40 agonist ivuxolimab. The receptors were gathered from an adult with an advanced solid tumor such as melanoma, head and neck, liver or kidney cancer.

The chain employs TRBV4-2 and TRBJ2-3; no definite D call. The CDR3 has 13 amino acids. CDR1 is LGHNA, CDR2 YNFKEQ, per germline. Trimming shortened V by 1 base and J by 7 bases, and 9 bases separated the two germline ends. The CDR3 DNA reads as TGTGCCAGCAGCCAAGTTTTCGAAAATACGCAGTATTTT. Amino acids: CASSQVFENTQYF.

CDR3 in amino acids: CASSAGQAREEKLFF. CDR3 nucleotides: TGTGCCAGCAGCGCAGGACAGGCCCGGGAGGAAAAACTGTTTTTT. The genes are TRBV11-2 and TRBJ1-4, with 7 bases fitting TRBD1. V was clipped by 5 bases and J by 8 bases; unmatched bases: 11. The CDR3 is 15 amino acids. The germline gives CDR1 SGHAT, CDR2 FQNNGV.

The rearrangement joins TRBV7-3 to TRBJ2-2, with D uncertain. Germline V gene lookup returns CDR1 SGHTA and CDR2 FQGTGA. V was shortened by 3 bases and J by 3 bases, with 11 bases between the two germline ends. CDR3 length equals 15 residues. Here the CDR3 reads CASSFSVSHTGELFF. The CDR3 DNA reads TGTGCCAGCAGCTTTTCAGTCAGTCACACCGGGGAGCTGTTTTTT.

This sequence joins TRBV5-1 and TRBJ2-3; D may correspond to TRBD1 or TRBD2 (5 bases each). Germline lookup yields CDR1 SGHRS and CDR2 YFSETQ. V shed 1 base and J shed 4 bases, with 13 bases lying between them. The CDR3 has 15 amino acids. The CDR3 loop reads CASSLWGSPADTQYF. Written as DNA, the CDR3 is TGCGCCAGCAGCTTGTGGGGGTCGCCCGCAGATACGCAGTATTTT.

This rearrangement joins TRBV5-1 to TRBJ2-7; 8 nucleotides line up with TRBD1. Germline values: CDR1 SGHRS, CDR2 YFSETQ. The trim removed 2 bases at V and 4 bases at J, leaving 8 bases unmatched. The CDR3 consists of 15 residues. CDR3 protein: CASSFPTGARYEQYF. The CDR3 coding sequence is TGCGCCAGCAGCTTCCCGACAGGGGCGCGGTACGAGCAGTACTTC.

The rearrangement links TRBV5-1 to TRBJ2-3; D is undetermined. The CDR3 spans 14 residues. CDR1 is SGHRS, CDR2 YFSETQ, per germline. V was shortened by 0 bases and J by 2 bases, with 7 bases between the two germline ends. The CDR3 loop is CASSLDGFTDTQYF. Written as DNA, the CDR3 is TGCGCCAGCAGCTTGGACGGTTTCACAGATACGCAGTATTTT.

Worth noting for this clone: The same CDR3 arises from other DNA sequences in this sample as well. This chain connects TRBV5-6 to TRBJ2-7, with TRBD1 identical over 7 bases. Trimming cost V 0 bases and J 6 bases; bases outside gene matches: 0. The CDR3 totals 12 residues. CDR1 SGHDT and CDR2 YYEEEE come from the germline V gene. CDR3 nucleotides: TGTGCCAGCAGCTTGGACAGGGGCGAGCAGTACTTC. As protein: CASSLDRGEQYF. The full variable domain, rest sourced from reference TRBV5-6 and TRBJ2-7, is DAGVTQSPTHLIKTRGQQVTLRCSPKSGHDTVSWYQQALGQGPQFIFQYYEEEERQRGNFPDRFSGHQFPNYSSELNVNALLLGDSALYLCASSLDRGEQYFGPGTRLTVT.

This chain connects TRBV27 to TRBJ1-1; 7 bases fit TRBD1. The CDR3 consists of 16 residues. V shed 4 bases and J 0 bases; nucleotides not matched to a gene: 8. The V gene's germline CDR1 is MNHEY and CDR2 SMNVEV (reference sequence). Written as DNA, the CDR3 is TGTGCCAGCAGTTCGGGACAGTTTTTCATGAACACTGAAGCTTTCTTT. Its translation is CASSSGQFFMNTEAFF.

This clone was observed a few times. V and J are TRBV19 and TRBJ1-2; the D is unclear. Deletions cut 5 bases from V and 8 bases from J, with 12 bases between. CDR3 size: 12 residues. CDR1 and CDR2 (germline): LNHDA, SQIVND (reference sequence). CDR3 protein: CASSSRHVGYTF. For the CDR3, the DNA is TGTGCCAGTAGTTCTCGACACGTCGGCTACACCTTC. Drawing the rest from reference TRBV19 and TRBJ1-2, the complete variable domain is DGGITQSPKYLFRKEGQNVTLSCEQNLNHDAMYWYRQDPGQGLRLIYYSQIVNDFQKGDIAEGYSVSREKKESFPLTVTSAQKNPTAFYLCASSSRHVGYTFGSGTRLTVV.

The chain uses TRBV5-1 and TRBJ2-1; D is possibly TRBD2 (6 bases). Germline V gene sequence: CDR1 SGHRS, CDR2 YFSETQ. The CDR3 covers 14 residues. The V gene lost 5 bases and the J gene lost 5 bases, with 14 bases spanning the gap. CDR3 in DNA: TGCGCCAGCAGATTACTAGCAACCGACAATGAGCAGTTCTTC. The encoded protein is CASRLLATDNEQFF.

The J gene is TRBJ2-1, the V gene TRBV6-5; D might be TRBD1 or TRBD2, each matching 5 bases. Germline V gene lookup returns CDR1 MNHEY and CDR2 SVGAGI. The CDR3 is 16 amino acids. V shed 4 bases and J shed 9 bases, with 22 bases lying between them. In nucleotides, the CDR3 is TGTGCCAGCAGTTTTTCGAGGGCAGGGCACTACGGTGAGCAGTTCTTC. Amino acid sequence: CASSFSRAGHYGEQFF.

The J gene is TRBJ2-2, the V gene TRBV11-2, with 10 nucleotides matching TRBD2. Germline-derived CDR1 and CDR2 are SGHAT and FQNNGV. The CDR3 spans 17 residues. J lost 0 bases, V lost 6 bases, and 7 bases had no gene match. The CDR3 region has the DNA TGTGCCAGCAGGGGACTAGCGAGGATTCCGAACACCGGGGAGCTGTTTTTT. Translation: CASRGLARIPNTGELFF.

This clone was counted a single time. The J gene is TRBJ2-5, the V gene TRBV30; 8 positions agree with TRBD1. Germline CDR1 reads GTSNPN; CDR2 reads SVGIG (reference sequence). This CDR3 is 13 amino acids long. J gave up 4 bases and V 7 bases, and 8 bases lay outside the gene matches. This chain's CDR3 is CAFRTGNRETQYF. The CDR3 coding sequence is TGTGCCTTCAGGACAGGGAATCGAGAGACCCAGTACTTC.

The gene calls are TRBV6-5 and TRBJ1-2, with D unclear. This CDR3 contains 14 residues. Germline CDR1 MNHEY, CDR2 SVGAGI. Trimming pared 0 bases from V and 4 bases from J, leaving 9 bases between. CDR3 DNA sequence: TGTGCCAGCAGTTACTCGGGCAAGGGCTATGGCTACACCTTC. Amino acids: CASSYSGKGYGYTF.

A remark on this clone: Its ends do not fully match the called genes, so a read error is possible. J is TRBJ2-7 and V is TRBV6-1; 7 bases fit TRBD1. This CDR3 region has 14 residues. Germline V lookup: CDR1 MNHNS, CDR2 SASEGT. The CDR3 DNA is TGTGCCAGCAGTAACCGGGACAGCTCCTACGAGCAGTGCTTC. It translates to CASSNRDSSYEQCF.

This sequence joins TRBV25-1 and TRBJ2-1; tentatively, D is TRBD2 (6 bases). V shed 4 bases and J shed 4 bases, with 17 bases lying between them. CDR3 length: 16 residues. Per germline, CDR1 MGHDK and CDR2 SYGVNS. CDR3 residues: CASSGPLARGYNEQFF. Written as DNA, the CDR3 is TGTGCCAGCAGTGGCCCCCTAGCGAGGGGATACAATGAGCAGTTCTTC.

CDR3 sequence reads: CASSFQREGLDTDTQYF. The CDR3 coding sequence is TGTGCCAGCAGCTTTCAGCGGGAGGGCCTGGACACAGATACGCAGTATTTT. The chain couples TRBV12-1 to TRBJ2-3; TRBD2 is taken as the D call from the table, unchecked against the DNA. TRBV12-1 is recorded as a pseudogene. This CDR3 has 17 amino acids.

In its sample, this clone was seen a few times. The chain employs TRBV4-1 and TRBJ2-3; D may be TRBD2 (7 bases). The V end was cut by 4 bases, the J end by 6 bases, with 20 bases between. The V gene's germline CDR1 is MGHRA and CDR2 YSYEKL. The CDR3 spans 16 residues. CDR3 sequence: CASSPGGTTSGDTQYF. The CDR3, as DNA: TGCGCCAGCAGCCCCGGGGGGACAACCTCGGGGGATACGCAGTATTTT.

The chain combines TRBV6-5 with TRBJ2-3, with 7 bases lining up with TRBD2. Germline V lookup: CDR1 MNHEY, CDR2 SVGAGI. CDR3 length: 13 amino acids. The V segment lost 8 bases and the J segment 6 bases; nucleotides outside the gene matches: 8. For the CDR3, the DNA is TGTGCCAGCCTTAAACTGGGAGGGGATACGCAGTATTTT. Protein product: CASLKLGGDTQYF.

J is TRBJ2-1 and V is TRBV30; a weak D match, TRBD1 (5 bases). The CDR3 contains 14 residues. V was clipped by 3 bases and J by 5 bases, with 14 bases between them. Germline V gives CDR1 GTSNPN, CDR2 SVGIG (reference sequence). CDR3 loop: CAWRWWGINNEQFF. Written as DNA, the CDR3 is TGTGCCTGGAGGTGGTGGGGCATTAACAATGAGCAGTTCTTC.

The chain employs TRBV2 and TRBJ1-3; D is undetermined. Deletions cut 1 base from V and 4 bases from J, with 8 bases between. The CDR3 is 14 residues long. In germline, CDR1 is SNHLY, CDR2 FYNNEI. CDR3 sequence (DNA): TGTGCCAGCAGTGAAGACCTGGGCGGAAACACCATATATTTT. Amino acid sequence: CASSEDLGGNTIYF.

J is TRBJ2-1 and V is TRBV28; 9 bases are a match to TRBD2. Germline V gene data show CDR1 as MDHEN and CDR2 as SYDVKM. The CDR3 has 14 residues. The ends lost 6 bases at V and 12 bases at J; junction bases unmatched: 12. The CDR3 loop is CASRLRGLAIVQFF. Here the CDR3 DNA reads TGTGCCAGCAGGCTCCGGGGACTAGCTATTGTGCAGTTCTTC.

The rearrangement uses TRBV5-1 and TRBJ2-5; 8 nucleotides line up with TRBD2. This CDR3 has 15 residues. CDR1 and CDR2 from the germline V gene are SGHRS and YFSETQ. Trimming removed 7 bases from V and 4 bases from J; junction bases left unmatched: 12. The DNA for the CDR3 is TGCGCCAGCCACATGGGACTAGTGGGTGGAGAGACCCAGTACTTC. Amino acid sequence: CASHMGLVGGETQYF.

The chain couples TRBV6-5 to TRBJ1-1, with D possibly being TRBD1 (6 bases). Trimming shortened V by 7 bases and J by 0 bases, and 15 bases separated the two germline ends. The CDR3 loop spans 15 amino acids. Germline CDR1 MNHEY, CDR2 SVGAGI. CDR3 protein: CASNPRTVMNTEAFF. Here the CDR3 DNA reads TGTGCCAGCAACCCCAGGACAGTCATGAACACTGAAGCTTTCTTT.